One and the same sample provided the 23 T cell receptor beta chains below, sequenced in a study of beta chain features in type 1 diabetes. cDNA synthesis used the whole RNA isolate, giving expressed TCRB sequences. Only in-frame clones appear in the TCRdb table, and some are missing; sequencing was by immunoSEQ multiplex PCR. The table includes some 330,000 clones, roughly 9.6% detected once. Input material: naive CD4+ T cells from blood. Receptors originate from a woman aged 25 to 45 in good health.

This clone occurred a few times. This CDR3 reads CASSNAGQGSNQPQHF. CDR3 in DNA: TGTGCCAGCAGTAACGCGGGACAGGGGAGCAATCAGCCCCAGCATTTT. J is TRBJ1-5 and V is TRBV27, with 10 bases identical to TRBD1. The length of the CDR3 is 16 residues. The J segment lost 1 base and the V segment lost 5 bases, leaving 5 bases of the junction unmatched. Germline V gene data show CDR1 as MNHEY and CDR2 as SMNVEV (reference sequence).

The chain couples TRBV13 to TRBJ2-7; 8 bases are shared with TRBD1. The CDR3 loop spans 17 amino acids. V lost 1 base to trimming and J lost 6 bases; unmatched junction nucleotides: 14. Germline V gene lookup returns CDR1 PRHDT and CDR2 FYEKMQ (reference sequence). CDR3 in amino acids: CASSLVPPGQGAFEQYF. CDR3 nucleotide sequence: TGTGCCAGCAGCTTAGTACCCCCCGGGCAGGGGGCGTTCGAGCAGTACTTC.

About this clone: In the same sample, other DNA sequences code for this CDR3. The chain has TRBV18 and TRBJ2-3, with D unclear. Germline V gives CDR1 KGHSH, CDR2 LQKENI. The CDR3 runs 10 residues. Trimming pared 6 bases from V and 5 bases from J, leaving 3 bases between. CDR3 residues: CASSGDTQYF. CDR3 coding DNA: TGTGCCAGCTCCGGAGATACGCAGTATTTT.

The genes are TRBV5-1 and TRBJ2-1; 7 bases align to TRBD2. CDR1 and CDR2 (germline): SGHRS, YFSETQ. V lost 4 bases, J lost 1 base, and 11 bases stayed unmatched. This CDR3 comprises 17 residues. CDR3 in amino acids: CASSLDVTGGSYNEQFF. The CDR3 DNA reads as TGCGCCAGCAGCCTGGACGTGACGGGAGGTTCCTACAATGAGCAGTTCTTC.

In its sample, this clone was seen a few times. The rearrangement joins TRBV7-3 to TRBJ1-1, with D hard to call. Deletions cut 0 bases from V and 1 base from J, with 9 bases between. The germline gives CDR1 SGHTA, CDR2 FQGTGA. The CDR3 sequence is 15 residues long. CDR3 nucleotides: TGTGCCAGCAGCTTAACTCAAACCGGGAACACTGAAGCTTTCTTT. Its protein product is CASSLTQTGNTEAFF.

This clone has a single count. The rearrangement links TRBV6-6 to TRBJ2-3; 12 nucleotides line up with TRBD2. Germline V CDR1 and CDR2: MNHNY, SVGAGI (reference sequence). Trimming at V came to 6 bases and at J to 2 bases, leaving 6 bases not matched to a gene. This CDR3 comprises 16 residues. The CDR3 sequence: CASSPGLAGITDTQYF. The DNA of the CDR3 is TGTGCCAGCAGCCCCGGACTAGCGGGAATCACAGATACGCAGTATTTT.

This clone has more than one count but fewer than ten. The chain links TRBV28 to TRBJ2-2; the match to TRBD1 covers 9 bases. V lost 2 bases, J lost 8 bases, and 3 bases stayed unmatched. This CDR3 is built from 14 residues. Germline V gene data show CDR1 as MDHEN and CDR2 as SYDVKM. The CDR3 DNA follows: TGTGCCAGCAGTTTAATGGGACAGGGAGGGGAGCTGTTTTTT. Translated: CASSLMGQGGELFF.

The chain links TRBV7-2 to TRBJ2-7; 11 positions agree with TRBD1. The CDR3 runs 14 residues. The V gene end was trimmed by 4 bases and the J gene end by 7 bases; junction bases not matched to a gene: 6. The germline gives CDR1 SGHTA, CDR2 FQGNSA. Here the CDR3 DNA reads TGTGCCAGCAGCTGGACAGGGGGCTACGTTGAGCAGTACTTC. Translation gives CASSWTGGYVEQYF.

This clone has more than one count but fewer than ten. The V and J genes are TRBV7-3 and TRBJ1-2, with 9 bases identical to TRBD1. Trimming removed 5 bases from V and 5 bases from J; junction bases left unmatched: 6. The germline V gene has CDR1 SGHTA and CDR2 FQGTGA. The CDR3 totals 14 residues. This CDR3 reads CASSPDRGGYGYTF. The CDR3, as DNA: TGTGCCAGCAGCCCGGACAGGGGAGGTTATGGCTACACCTTC.

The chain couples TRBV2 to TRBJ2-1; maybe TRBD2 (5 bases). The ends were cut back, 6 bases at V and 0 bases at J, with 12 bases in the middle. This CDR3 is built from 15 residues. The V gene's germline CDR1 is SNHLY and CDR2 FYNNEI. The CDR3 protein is CASSETTRSYNEQFF. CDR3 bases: TGTGCCAGCAGCGAGACTACCCGCTCCTACAATGAGCAGTTCTTC.

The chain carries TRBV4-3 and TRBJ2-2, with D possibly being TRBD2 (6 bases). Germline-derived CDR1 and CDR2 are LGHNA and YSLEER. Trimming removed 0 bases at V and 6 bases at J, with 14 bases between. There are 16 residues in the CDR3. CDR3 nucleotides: TGCGCCAGCAGCCAAGAATGGATGTCGGGAGCCGGGGAGCTGTTTTTT. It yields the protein CASSQEWMSGAGELFF.

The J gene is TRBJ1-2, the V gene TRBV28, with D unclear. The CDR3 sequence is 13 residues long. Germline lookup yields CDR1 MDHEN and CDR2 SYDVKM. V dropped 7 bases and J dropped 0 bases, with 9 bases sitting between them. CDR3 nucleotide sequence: TGTGCCAGCATTAGGAGGCCTAACTATGGCTACACCTTC. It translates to CASIRRPNYGYTF.

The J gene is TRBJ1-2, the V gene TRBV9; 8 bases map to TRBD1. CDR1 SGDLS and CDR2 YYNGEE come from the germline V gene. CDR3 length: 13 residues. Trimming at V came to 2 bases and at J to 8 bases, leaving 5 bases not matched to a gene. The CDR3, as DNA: TGTGCCAGCAGCGTTCAGGGGGCGAAAGGCTACACCTTC. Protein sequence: CASSVQGAKGYTF.

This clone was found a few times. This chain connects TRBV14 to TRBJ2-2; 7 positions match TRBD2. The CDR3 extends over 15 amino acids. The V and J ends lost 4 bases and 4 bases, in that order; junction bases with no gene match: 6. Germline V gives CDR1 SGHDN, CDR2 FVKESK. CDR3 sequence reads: CASSRAGLITGELFF. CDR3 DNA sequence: TGTGCCAGCAGCCGAGCGGGGCTAATCACCGGGGAGCTGTTTTTT. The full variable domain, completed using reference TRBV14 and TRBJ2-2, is EAGVTQFPSHSVIEKGQTVTLRCDPISGHDNLYWYRRVMGKEIKFLLHFVKESKQDESGMPNNRFLAERTGGTYSTLKVQPAELEDSGVYFCASSRAGLITGELFFGEGSRLTVL.

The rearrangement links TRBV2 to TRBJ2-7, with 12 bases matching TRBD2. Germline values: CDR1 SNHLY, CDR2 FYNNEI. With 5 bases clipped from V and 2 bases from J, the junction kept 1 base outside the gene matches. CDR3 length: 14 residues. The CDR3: CASSRTSGTYEQYF. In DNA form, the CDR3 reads TGTGCCAGCAGTCGGACTAGCGGGACCTACGAGCAGTACTTC.

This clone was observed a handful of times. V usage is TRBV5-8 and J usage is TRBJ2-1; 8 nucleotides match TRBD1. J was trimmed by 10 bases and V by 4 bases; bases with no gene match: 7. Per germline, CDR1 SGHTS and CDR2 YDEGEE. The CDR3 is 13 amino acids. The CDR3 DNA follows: TGTGCCAGCAGCACGGACAGGGCGGCGGAGCAGTTCTTC. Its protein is CASSTDRAAEQFF.

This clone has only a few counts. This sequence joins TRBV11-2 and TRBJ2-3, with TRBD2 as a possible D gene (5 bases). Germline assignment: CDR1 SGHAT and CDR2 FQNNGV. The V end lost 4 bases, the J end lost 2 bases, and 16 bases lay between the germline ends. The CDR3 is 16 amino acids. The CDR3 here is CASSSIDRGYTDTQYF. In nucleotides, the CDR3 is TGTGCCAGCAGCTCAATCGACCGAGGGTACACAGATACGCAGTATTTT.

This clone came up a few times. This chain's CDR3 is CASSASGLGYTF. CDR3 DNA sequence: TGTGCCAGCAGCGCCTCCGGACTGGGCTACACCTTC. V gene TRBV28 combines with J gene TRBJ1-2; D gene ambiguous. The CDR3 spans 12 residues. V lost 6 bases to trimming and J lost 8 bases, with 13 bases between them. Germline values: CDR1 MDHEN, CDR2 SYDVKM.

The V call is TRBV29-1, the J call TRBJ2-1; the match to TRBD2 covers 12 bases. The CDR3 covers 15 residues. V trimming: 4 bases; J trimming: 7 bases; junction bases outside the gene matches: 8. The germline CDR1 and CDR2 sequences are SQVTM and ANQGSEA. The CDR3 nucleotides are TGCAGCGTTGTGGGGGGGACTAGCGGGTCTAATGAGCAGTTCTTC. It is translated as CSVVGGTSGSNEQFF.

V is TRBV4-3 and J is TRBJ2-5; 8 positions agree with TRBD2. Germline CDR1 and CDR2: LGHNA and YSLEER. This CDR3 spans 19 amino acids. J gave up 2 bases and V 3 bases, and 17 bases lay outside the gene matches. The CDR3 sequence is CASSHIVVGGAGGQETQYF. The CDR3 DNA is TGCGCCAGCAGCCACATTGTCGTGGGGGGGGCGGGGGGTCAAGAGACCCAGTACTTC.

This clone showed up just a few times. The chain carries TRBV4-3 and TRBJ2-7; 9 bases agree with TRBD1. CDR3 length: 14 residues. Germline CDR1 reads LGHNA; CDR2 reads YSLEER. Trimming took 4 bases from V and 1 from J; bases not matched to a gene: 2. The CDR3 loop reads CASSRDRDSYEQYF. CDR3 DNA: TGCGCCAGCAGCCGGGACAGGGATTCCTACGAGCAGTACTTC.

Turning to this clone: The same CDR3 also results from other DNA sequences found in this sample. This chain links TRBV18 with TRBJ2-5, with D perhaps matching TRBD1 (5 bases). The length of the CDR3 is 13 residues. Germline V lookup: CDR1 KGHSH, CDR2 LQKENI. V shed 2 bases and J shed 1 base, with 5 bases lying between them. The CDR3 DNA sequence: TGTGCCAGCTCACCAAGGGGCCAAGAGACCCAGTACTTC. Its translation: CASSPRGQETQYF.

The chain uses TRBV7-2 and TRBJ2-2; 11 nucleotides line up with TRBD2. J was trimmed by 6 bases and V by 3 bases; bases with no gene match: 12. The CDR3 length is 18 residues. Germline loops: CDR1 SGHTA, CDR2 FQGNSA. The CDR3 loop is CASSLGKLAGEWAGELFF. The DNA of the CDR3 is TGTGCCAGCAGCTTGGGGAAACTAGCGGGAGAGTGGGCCGGGGAGCTGTTTTTT.